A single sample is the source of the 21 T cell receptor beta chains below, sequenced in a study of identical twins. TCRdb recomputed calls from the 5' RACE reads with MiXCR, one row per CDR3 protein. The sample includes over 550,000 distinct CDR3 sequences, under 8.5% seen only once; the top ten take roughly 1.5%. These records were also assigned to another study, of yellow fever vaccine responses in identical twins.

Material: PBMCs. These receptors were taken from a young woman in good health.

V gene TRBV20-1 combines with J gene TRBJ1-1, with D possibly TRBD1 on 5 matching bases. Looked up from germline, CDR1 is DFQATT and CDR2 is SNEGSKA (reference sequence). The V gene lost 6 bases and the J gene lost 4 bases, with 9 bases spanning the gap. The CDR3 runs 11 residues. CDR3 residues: CSAPGRTEAFF. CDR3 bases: TGCAGTGCGCCGGGGCGCACTGAAGCTTTCTTT.

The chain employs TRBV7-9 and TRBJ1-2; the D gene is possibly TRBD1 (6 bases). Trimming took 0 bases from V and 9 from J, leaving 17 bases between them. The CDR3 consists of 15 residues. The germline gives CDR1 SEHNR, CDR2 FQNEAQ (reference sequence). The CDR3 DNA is TGTGCCAGCAGCTTAGCGCGGAGGGGGTGGATGAGCTACACCTTC. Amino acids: CASSLARRGWMSYTF.

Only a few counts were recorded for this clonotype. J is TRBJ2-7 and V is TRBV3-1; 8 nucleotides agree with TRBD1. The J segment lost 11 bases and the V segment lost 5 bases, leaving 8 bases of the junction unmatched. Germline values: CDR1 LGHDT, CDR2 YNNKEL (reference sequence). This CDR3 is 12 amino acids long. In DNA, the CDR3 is TGTGCCAGCAGCTCGGACAGGGTGACTAAGTACTTC. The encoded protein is CASSSDRVTKYF.

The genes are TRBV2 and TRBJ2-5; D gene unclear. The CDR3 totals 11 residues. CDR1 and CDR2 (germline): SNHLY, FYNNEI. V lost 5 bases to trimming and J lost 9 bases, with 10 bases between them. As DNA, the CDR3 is TGTGCCAGCAGTTCACCTCGCGCCCAGTACTTC. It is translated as CASSSPRAQYF.

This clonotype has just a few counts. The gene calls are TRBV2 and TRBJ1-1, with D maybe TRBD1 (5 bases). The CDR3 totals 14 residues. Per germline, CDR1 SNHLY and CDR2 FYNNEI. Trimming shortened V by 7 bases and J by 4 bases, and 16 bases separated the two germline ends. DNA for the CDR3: TGTGCCAGCATGGGGGAGGAGATGGGCACTGAAGCTTTCTTT. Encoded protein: CASMGEEMGTEAFF.

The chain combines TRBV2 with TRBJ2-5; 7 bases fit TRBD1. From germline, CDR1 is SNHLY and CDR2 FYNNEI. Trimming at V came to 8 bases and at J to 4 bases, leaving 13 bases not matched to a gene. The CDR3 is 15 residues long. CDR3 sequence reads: CASGAPQGSGETQYF. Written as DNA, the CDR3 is TGTGCCAGCGGCGCCCCACAGGGGTCGGGAGAGACCCAGTACTTC.

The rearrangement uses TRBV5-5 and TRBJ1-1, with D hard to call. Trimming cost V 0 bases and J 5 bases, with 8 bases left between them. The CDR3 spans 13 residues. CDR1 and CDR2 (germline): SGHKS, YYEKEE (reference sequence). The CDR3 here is CASSLDPATEAFF. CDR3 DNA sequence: TGTGCCAGCAGCTTGGACCCGGCAACTGAAGCTTTCTTT.

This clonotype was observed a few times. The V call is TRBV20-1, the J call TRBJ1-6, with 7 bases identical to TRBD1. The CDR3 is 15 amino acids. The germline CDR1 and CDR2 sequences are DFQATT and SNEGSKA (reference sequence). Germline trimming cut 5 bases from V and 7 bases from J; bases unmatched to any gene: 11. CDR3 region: CSAGGRGGGNSPLHF. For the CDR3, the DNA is TGCAGTGCTGGAGGGAGAGGGGGCGGCAATTCACCCCTCCACTTT.

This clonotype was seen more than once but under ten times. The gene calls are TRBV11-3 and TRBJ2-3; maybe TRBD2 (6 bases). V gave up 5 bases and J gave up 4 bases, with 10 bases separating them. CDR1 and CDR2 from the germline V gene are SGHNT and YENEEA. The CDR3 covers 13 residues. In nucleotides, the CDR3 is TGTGCCAGCAGCCAAACTAGCTCAGATACGCAGTATTTT. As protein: CASSQTSSDTQYF. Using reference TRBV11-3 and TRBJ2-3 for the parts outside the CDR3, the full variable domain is EAGVVQSPRYKIIEKKQPVAFWCNPISGHNTLYWYLQNLGQGPELLIRYENEEAVDDSQLPKDRFSAERLKGVDSTLKIQPAELGDSAVYLCASSQTSSDTQYFGPGTRLTVL.

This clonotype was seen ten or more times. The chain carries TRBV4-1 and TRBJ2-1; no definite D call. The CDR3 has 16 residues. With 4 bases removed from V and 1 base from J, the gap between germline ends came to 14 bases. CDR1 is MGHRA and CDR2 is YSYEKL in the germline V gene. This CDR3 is CASSPETVRSYNEQFF. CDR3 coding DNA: TGCGCCAGCAGCCCAGAGACCGTTAGATCCTACAATGAGCAGTTCTTC.

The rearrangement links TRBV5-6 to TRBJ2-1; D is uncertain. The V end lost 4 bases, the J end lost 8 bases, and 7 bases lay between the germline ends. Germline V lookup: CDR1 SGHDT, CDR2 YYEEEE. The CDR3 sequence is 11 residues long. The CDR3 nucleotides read TGTGCCAGCAGCGCCGGATATGAGCAGTTCTTC. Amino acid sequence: CASSAGYEQFF.

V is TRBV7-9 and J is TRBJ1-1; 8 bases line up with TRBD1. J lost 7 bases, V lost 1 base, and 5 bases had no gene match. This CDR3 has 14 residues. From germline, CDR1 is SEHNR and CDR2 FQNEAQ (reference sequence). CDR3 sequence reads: CASSLDGQGYEAFF. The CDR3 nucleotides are TGTGCCAGCAGCTTAGACGGACAGGGCTATGAAGCTTTCTTT.

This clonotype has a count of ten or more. The CDR3 here is CASSLLGQGLYEQYF. The CDR3 region has the DNA TGTGCCAGCAGCTTGTTGGGACAGGGGCTCTACGAGCAGTACTTC. The chain is built from TRBV5-5 and TRBJ2-7, with 10 bases aligning to TRBD1. The trim removed 1 base at V and 3 bases at J, leaving 4 bases unmatched. Germline V CDR1 and CDR2: SGHKS, YYEKEE (reference sequence). CDR3 length: 15 residues.

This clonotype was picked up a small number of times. The chain's CDR3 is CASSEADRGSDTQYF. The CDR3 DNA is TGTGCCAGCAGTGAAGCGGACAGGGGGTCAGATACGCAGTATTTT. V is TRBV6-1 and J is TRBJ2-3; 10 bases are shared with TRBD1. Germline loops: CDR1 MNHNS, CDR2 SASEGT. The CDR3 runs 15 residues. The J segment lost 4 bases and the V segment lost 0 bases, leaving 1 base of the junction unmatched.

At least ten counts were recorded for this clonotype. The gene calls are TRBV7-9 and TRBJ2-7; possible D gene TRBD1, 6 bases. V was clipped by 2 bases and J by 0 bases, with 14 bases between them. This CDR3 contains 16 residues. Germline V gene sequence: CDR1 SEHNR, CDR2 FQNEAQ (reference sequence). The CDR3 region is CASSLWDTRGSYEQYV. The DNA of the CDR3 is TGTGCCAGCAGCTTATGGGACACCCGGGGCTCCTACGAGCAGTACGTC.

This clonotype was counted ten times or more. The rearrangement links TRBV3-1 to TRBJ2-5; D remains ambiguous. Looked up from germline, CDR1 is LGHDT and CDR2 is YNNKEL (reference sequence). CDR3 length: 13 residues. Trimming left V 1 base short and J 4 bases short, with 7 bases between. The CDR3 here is CASSQGLAETQYF. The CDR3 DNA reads TGTGCCAGCAGCCAAGGACTGGCAGAGACCCAGTACTTC.

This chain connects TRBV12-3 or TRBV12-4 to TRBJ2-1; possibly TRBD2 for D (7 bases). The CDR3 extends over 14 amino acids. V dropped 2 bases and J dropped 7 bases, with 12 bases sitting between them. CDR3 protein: CASSLWGGRNEQFF. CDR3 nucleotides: TGTGCCAGCAGTTTATGGGGGGGCCGTAATGAGCAGTTCTTC.

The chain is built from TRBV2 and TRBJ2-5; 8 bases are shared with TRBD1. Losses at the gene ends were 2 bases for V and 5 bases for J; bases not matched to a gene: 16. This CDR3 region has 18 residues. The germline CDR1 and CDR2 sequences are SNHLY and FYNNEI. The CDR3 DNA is TGTGCCAGCAGTGAAAGCCAGATGAGGACAGGGACTGGGGAGACCCAGTACTTC. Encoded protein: CASSESQMRTGTGETQYF.

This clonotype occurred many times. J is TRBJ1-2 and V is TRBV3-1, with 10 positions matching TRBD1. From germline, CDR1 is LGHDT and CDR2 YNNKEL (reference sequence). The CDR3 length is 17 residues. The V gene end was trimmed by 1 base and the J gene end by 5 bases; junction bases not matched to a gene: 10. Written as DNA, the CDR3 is TGTGCCAGCAGCCAAGGCACCCGACAGGGGGCGCGTTATGGCTACACCTTC. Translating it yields CASSQGTRQGARYGYTF.

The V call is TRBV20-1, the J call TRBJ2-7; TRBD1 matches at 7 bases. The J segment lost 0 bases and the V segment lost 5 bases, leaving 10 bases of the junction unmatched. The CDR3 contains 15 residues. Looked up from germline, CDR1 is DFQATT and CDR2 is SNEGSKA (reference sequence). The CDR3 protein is CSAQVVGGLSYEQYV. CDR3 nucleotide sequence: TGCAGTGCTCAAGTCGTAGGGGGCCTCTCCTACGAGCAGTACGTC.

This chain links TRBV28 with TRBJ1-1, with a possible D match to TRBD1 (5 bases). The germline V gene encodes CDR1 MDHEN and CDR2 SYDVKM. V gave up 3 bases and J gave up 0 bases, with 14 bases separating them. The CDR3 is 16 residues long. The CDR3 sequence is CASSFPTGTVNTEAFF. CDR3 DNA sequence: TGTGCCAGCAGTTTCCCCACCGGGACCGTGAACACTGAAGCTTTCTTT. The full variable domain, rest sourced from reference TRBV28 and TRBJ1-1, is DVKVTQSSRYLVKRTGEKVFLECVQDMDHENMFWYRQDPGLGLRLIYFSYDVKMKEKGDIPEGYSVSREKKERFSLILESASTNQTSMYLCASSFPTGTVNTEAFFGQGTRLTVV.